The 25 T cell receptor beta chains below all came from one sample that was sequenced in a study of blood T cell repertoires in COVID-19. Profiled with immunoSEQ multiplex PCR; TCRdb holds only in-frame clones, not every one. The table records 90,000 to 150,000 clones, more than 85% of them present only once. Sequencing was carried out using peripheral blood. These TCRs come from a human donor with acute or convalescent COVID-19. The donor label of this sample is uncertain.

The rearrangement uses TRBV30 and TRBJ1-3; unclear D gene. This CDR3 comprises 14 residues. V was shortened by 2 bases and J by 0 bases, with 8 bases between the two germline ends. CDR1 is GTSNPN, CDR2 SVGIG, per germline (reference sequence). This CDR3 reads CAWSTGSSGNTIYF. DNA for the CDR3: TGTGCCTGGAGTACCGGGAGCTCTGGAAACACCATATATTTT.

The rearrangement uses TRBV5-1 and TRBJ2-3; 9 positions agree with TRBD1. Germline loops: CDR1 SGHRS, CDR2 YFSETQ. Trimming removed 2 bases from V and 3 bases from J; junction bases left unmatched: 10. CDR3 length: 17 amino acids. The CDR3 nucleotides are TGCGCCAGCAGCTTACTCACAGGGGGCCCGGGGACAGATACGCAGTATTTT. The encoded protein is CASSLLTGGPGTDTQYF.

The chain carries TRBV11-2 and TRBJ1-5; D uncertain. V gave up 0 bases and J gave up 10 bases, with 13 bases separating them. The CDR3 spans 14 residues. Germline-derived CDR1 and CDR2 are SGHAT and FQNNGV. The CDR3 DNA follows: TGTGCCAGCAGCTTAGATCCGGGTTCAAGCCCCCAGCATTTT. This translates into CASSLDPGSSPQHF.

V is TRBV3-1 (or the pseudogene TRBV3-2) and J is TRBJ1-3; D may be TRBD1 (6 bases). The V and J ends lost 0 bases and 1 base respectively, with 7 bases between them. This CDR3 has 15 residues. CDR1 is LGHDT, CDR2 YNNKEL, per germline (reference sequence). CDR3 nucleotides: TGTGCCAGCAGCCAAGATACAGGGTCTGGAAACACCATATATTTT. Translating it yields CASSQDTGSGNTIYF.

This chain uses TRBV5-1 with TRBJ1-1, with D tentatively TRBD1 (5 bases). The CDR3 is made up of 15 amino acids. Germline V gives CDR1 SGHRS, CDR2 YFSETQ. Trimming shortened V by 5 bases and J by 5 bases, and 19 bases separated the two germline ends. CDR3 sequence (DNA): TGCGCCAGCAGGTTAGGCACCAGGGTGTGGACTGAAGCTTTCTTT. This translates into CASRLGTRVWTEAFF.

The CDR3 is CASSYSKLEADTQYF. The CDR3 nucleotides read TGTGCCAGCAGTTACTCGAAACTAGAGGCAGATACGCAGTATTTT. The chain couples TRBV6-5 to TRBJ2-3, with D possibly TRBD2 on 5 matching bases. This CDR3 comprises 15 residues. Looked up from germline, CDR1 is MNHEY and CDR2 is SVGAGI. Trimming took 0 bases from V and 4 from J, leaving 11 bases between them.

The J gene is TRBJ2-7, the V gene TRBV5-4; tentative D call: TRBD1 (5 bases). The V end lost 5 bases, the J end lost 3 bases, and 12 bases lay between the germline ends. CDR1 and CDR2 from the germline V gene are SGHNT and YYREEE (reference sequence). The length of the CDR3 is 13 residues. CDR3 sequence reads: CASRGDSRYEQYF. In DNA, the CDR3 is TGTGCCAGCAGAGGCGACAGCCGCTACGAGCAGTACTTC. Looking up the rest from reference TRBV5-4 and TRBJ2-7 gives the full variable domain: ETGVTQSPTHLIKTRGQQVTLRCSSQSGHNTVSWYQQALGQGPQFIFQYYREEENGRGNFPPRFSGLQFPNYSSELNVNALELDDSALYLCASRGDSRYEQYFGPGTRLTVT.

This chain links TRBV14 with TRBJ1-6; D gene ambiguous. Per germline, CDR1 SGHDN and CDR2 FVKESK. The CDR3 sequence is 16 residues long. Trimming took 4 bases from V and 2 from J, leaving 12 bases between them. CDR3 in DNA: TGTGCCAGCAGCCGATCCACCGGGACCTATAATTCACCCCTCCACTTT. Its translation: CASSRSTGTYNSPLHF.

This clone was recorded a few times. The CDR3 region has the DNA TGTGCCAGCAGCTTGGGCCGTGGGACAGGCGCGTATGGCTACACCTTC. Translation gives CASSLGRGTGAYGYTF. The V and J genes are TRBV5-4 and TRBJ1-2, with 8 bases lining up with TRBD1. Losses at the gene ends were 0 bases for V and 5 bases for J; bases not matched to a gene: 9. CDR3 size: 16 residues. Germline V gene sequence: CDR1 SGHNT, CDR2 YYREEE (reference sequence). Drawing the rest from reference TRBV5-4 and TRBJ1-2, the complete variable domain is ETGVTQSPTHLIKTRGQQVTLRCSSQSGHNTVSWYQQALGQGPQFIFQYYREEENGRGNFPPRFSGLQFPNYSSELNVNALELDDSALYLCASSLGRGTGAYGYTFGSGTRLTVV.

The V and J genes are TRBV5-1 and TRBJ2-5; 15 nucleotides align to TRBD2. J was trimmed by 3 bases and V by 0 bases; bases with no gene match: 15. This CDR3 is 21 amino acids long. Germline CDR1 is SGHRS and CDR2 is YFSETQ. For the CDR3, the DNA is TGCGCCAGCAGCTTGGGTTGGTACACCGGACTAGCGGGAGGGCCGAAAGAGACCCAGTACTTC. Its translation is CASSLGWYTGLAGGPKETQYF.

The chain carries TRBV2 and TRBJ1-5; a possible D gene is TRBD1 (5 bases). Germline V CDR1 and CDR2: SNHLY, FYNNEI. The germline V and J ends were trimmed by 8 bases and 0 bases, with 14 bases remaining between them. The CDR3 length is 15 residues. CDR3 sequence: CASQTTVYSNQPQHF. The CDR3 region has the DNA TGTGCCAGCCAAACGACAGTATATAGCAATCAGCCCCAGCATTTT.

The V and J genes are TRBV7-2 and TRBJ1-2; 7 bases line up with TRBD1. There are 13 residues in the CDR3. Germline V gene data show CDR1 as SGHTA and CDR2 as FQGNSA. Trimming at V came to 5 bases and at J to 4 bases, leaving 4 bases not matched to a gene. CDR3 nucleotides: TGTGCCAGCAGCCCGGACAGGAGCTATGGCTACACCTTC. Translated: CASSPDRSYGYTF.

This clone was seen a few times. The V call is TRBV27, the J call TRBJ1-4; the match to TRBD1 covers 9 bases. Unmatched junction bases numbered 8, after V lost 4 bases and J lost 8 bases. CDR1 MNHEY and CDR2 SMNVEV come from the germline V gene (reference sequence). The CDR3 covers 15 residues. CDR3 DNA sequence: TGTGCCAGCAGTTCGGGACAGGGTGGAGAAGAAAAACTGTTTTTT. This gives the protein CASSSGQGGEEKLFF.

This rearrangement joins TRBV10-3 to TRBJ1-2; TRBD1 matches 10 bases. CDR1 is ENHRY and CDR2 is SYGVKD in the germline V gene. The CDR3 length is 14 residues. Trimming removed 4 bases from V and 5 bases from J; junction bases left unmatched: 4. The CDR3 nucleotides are TGTGCCATCAGTGCAGGGACAGGGGCTTATGGCTACACCTTC. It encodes CAISAGTGAYGYTF.

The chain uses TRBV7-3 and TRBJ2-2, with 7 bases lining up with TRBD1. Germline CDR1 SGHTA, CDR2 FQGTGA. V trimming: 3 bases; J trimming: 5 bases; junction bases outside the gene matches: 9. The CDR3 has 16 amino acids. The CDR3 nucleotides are TGTGCCAGCAGCTTTGGGGACAGACCGGGTACCGGGGAGCTGTTTTTT. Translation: CASSFGDRPGTGELFF.

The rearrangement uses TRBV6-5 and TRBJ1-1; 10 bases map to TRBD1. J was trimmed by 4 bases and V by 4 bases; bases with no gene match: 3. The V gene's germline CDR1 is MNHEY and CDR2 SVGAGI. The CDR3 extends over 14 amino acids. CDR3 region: CASSLGTGATEAFF. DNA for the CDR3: TGTGCCAGCAGTTTGGGGACAGGGGCCACTGAAGCTTTCTTT.

The CDR3 here is CASSLQGIHNEQFF. The CDR3 nucleotides are TGTGCCAGCAGCCTGCAGGGGATCCACAATGAGCAGTTCTTC. The rearrangement joins TRBV7-6 to TRBJ2-1; D may be TRBD1 (6 bases). CDR1 SGHVS and CDR2 FNYEAQ come from the germline V gene. CDR3 size: 14 residues. Trimming pared 5 bases from V and 5 bases from J, leaving 13 bases between.

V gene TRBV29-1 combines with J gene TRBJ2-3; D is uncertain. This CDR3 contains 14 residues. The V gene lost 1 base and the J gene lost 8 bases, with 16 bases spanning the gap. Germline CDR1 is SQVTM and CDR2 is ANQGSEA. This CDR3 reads CSVEGATTESTQYF. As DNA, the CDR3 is TGCAGCGTTGAAGGCGCGACCACAGAGTCTACGCAGTATTTT.

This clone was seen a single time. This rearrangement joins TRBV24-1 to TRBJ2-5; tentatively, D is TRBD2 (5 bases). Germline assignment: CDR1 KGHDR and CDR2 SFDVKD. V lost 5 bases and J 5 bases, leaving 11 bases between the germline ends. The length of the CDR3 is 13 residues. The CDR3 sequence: CATSASDWETQYF. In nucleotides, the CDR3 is TGTGCCACCAGTGCTTCGGACTGGGAGACCCAGTACTTC.

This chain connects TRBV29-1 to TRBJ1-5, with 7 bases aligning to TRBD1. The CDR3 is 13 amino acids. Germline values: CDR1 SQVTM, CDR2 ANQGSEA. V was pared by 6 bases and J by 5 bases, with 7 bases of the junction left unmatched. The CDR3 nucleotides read TGCAGCGTCGCTAGGGGGCTAGATCAGCCCCAGCATTTT. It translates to CSVARGLDQPQHF. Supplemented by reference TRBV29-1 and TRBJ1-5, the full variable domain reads SAVISQKPSRDICQRGTSLTIQCQVDSQVTMMFWYRQQPGQSLTLIATANQGSEATYESGFVIDKFPISRPNLTFSTLTVSNMSPEDSSIYLCSVARGLDQPQHFGDGTRLSIL.

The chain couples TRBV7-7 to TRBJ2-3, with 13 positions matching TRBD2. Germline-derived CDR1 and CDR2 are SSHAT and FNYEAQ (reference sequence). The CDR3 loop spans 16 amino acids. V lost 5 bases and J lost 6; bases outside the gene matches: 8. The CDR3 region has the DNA TGTGCCAGCAGCAATACGGGACTAGCGGGGATGGATACGCAGTATTTT. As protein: CASSNTGLAGMDTQYF.

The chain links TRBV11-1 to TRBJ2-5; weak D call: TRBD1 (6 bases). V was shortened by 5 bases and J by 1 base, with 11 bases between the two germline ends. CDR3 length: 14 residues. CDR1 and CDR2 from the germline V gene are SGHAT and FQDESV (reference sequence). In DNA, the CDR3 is TGTGCCAGCAGCGACACAGGGTCCCAAGAGACCCAGTACTTC. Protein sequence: CASSDTGSQETQYF.

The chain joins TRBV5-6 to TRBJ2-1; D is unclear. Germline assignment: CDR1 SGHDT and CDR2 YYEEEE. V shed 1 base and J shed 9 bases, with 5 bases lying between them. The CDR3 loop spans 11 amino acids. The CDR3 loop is CASSLHPEQFF. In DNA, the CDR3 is TGTGCCAGCAGCTTGCATCCTGAGCAGTTCTTC.

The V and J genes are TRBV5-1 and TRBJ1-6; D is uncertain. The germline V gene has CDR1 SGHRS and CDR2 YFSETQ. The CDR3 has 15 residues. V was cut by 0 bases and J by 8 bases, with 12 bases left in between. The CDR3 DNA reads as TGCGCCAGCAGCTTGGTGGCGGGAAATGATTCACCCCTCCACTTT. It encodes CASSLVAGNDSPLHF.

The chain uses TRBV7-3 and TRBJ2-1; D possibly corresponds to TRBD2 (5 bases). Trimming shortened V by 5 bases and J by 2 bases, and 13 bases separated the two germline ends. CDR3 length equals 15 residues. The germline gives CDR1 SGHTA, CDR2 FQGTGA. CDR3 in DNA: TGTGCCAGCAGCCCGATCGGGGTGACCTACAATGAGCAGTTCTTC. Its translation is CASSPIGVTYNEQFF.